This TCR beta chain appears in the sequencing data of a study of T cells in narcolepsy. The J segment lost 7 bases and the V segment lost 0 bases, leaving 4 bases of the junction unmatched. The CDR3 contains 14 residues. From germline, CDR1 is SGHNT and CDR2 YENEEA. Study-wide findings and caveats: Autoreactive clone sequences were missing from some blood memory CD4+ repertoires. Reportedly, autoreactive clonotypes were serially detected in patients' blood but not controls'.

About this clone: Its target is unknown.

The protocol was immunoSEQ multiplex PCR, while the TCRdb copy is restricted to in-frame clones and leaves out a portion. This table holds approximately 35,000 clones, 70% to 85% found once. This chain connects TRBV11-3 to TRBJ1-2, with 8 bases aligning to TRBD1. The TCR comes from a human donor in good health. The sequenced sample consisted of memory (CD45RA-) CD4+ T cells from blood. Written as DNA, the CDR3 is TGTGCCAGCAGCTTAGATCAGGGGGCGCTTGGCTACACCTTC. Translated, it gives CASSLDQGALGYTF.